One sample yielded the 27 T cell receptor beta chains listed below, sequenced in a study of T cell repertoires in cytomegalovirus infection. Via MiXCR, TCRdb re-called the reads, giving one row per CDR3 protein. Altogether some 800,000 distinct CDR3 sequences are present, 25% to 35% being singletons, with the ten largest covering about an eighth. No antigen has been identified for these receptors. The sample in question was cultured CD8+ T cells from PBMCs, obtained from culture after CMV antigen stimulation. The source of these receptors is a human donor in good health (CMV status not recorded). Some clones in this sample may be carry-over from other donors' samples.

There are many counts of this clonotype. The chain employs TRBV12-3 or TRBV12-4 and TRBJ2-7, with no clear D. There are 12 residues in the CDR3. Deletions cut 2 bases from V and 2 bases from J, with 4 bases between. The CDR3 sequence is CASSLRAYEQYF. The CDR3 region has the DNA TGTGCCAGCAGTTTAAGGGCCTACGAGCAGTACTTC.

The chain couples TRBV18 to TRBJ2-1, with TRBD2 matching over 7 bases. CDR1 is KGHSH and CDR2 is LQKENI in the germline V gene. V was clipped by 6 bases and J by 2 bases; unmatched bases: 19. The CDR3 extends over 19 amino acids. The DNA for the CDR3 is TGTGCCAGCTCTCGTTGGTCTAGCGGCGGTATGATGCCCTACAATGAGCAGTTCTTC. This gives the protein CASSRWSSGGMMPYNEQFF.

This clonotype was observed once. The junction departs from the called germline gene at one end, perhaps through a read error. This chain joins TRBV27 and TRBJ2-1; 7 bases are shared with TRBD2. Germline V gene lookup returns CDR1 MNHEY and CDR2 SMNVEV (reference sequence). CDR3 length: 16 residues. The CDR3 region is CTSSLSGGKGYNEQFF. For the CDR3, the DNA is TGTACCAGCAGTTTATCGGGGGGAAAGGGCTACAATGAGCAGTTCTTC.

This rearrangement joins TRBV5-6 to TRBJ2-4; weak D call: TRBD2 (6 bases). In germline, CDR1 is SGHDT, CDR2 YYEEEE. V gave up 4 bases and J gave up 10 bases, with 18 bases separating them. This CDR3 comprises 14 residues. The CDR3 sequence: CASSAGRPYSIQYF. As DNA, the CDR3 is TGTGCCAGCAGCGCGGGACGGCCTTATTCAATTCAGTACTTC.

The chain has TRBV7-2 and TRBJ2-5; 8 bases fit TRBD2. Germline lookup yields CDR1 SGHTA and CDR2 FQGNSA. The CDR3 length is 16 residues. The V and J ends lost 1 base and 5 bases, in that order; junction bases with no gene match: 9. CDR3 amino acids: CASSLVYGGAGETQYF. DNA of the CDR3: TGTGCCAGCAGCTTAGTCTACGGGGGGGCCGGTGAGACCCAGTACTTC.

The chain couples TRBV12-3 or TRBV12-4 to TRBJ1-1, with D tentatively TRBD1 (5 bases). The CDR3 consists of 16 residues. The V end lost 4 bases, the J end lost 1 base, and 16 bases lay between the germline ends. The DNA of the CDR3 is TGTGCCAGCAGTTGGGGTACATTAACAGGGAACACTGAAGCTTTCTTT. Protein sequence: CASSWGTLTGNTEAFF.

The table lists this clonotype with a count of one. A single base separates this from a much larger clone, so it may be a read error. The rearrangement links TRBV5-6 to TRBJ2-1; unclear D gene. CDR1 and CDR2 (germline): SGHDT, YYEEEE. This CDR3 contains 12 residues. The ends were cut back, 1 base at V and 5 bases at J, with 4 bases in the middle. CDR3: CASSLWNNEQFF. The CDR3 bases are TGTGCCAGCAGCTTGTGGAACAATGAGCAGTTCTTC.

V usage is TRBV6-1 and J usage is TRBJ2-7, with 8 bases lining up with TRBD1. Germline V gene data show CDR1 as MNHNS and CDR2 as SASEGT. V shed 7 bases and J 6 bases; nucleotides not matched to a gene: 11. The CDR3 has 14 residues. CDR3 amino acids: CASKLGQAWGEQYV. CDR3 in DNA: TGTGCCAGCAAATTGGGACAGGCTTGGGGCGAGCAGTACGTC.

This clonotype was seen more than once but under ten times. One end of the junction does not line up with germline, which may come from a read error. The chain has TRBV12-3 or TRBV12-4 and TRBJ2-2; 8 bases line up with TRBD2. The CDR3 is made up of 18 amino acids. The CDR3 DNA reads TGTGCCAGCACTTTAGTGTGGCGGGGGGCGTCGAACACCGGGGAGCTGTTTTTT. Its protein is CASTLVWRGASNTGELFF.

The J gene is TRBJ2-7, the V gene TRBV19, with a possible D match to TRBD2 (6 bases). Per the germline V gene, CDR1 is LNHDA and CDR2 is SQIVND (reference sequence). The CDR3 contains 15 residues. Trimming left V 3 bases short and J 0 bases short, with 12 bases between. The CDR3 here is CASSIGFGSSYEQYF. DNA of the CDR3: TGTGCCAGTAGTATCGGTTTCGGGAGCTCCTACGAGCAGTACTTC.

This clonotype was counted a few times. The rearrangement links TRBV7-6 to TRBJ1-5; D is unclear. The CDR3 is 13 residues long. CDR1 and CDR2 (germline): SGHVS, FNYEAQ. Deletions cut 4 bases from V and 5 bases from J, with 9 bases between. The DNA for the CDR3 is TGTGCCAGCAGCTCAACGGCCGATCAGCCCCAGCATTTT. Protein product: CASSSTADQPQHF. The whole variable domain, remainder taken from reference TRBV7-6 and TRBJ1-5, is GAGVSQSPRYKVTKRGQDVALRCDPISGHVSLYWYRQALGQGPEFLTYFNYEAQQDKSGLPNDRFSAERPEGSISTLTIQRTEQRDSAMYRCASSSTADQPQHFGDGTRLSIL.

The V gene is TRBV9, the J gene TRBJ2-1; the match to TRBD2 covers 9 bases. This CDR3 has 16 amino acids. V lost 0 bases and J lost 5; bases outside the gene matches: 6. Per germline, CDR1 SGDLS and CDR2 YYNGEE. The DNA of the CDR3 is TGTGCCAGCAGCGTAGGTGGCGGGGGGGCCCACAATGAGCAGTTCTTC. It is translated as CASSVGGGGAHNEQFF.

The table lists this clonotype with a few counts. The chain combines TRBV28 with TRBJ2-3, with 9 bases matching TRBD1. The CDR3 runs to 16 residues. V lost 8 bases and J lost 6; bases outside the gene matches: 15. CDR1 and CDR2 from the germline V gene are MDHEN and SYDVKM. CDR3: CASPAGRQGVTDTQYF. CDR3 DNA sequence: TGTGCCAGCCCAGCCGGGAGACAGGGGGTGACGGATACGCAGTATTTT.

The CDR3 DNA is TGTGCCAGCACCTTGACAGGGCAAACAGATACGCAGTATTTT. Translating gives CASTLTGQTDTQYF. The genes are TRBV27 and TRBJ2-3, with 7 nucleotides matching TRBD1. Per germline, CDR1 MNHEY and CDR2 SMNVEV (reference sequence). V was clipped by 7 bases and J by 3 bases; unmatched bases: 7. The CDR3 has 14 amino acids.

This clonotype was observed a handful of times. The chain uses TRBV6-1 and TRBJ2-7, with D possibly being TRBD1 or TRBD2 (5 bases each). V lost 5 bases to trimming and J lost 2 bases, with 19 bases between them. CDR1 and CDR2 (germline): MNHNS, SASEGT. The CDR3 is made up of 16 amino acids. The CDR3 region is CASSPIWTRDPYEQYF. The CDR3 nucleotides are TGTGCCAGCAGTCCTATTTGGACAAGGGACCCCTACGAGCAGTACTTC.

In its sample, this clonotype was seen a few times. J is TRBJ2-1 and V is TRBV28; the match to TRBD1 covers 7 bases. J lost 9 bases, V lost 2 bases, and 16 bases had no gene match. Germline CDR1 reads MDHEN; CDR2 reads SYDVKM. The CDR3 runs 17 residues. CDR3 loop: CASSLRPRRGSNFEQFF. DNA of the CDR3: TGTGCCAGCAGTTTACGTCCCCGCAGGGGGAGTAACTTTGAGCAGTTCTTC. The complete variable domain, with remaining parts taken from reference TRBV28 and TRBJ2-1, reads DVKVTQSSRYLVKRTGEKVFLECVQDMDHENMFWYRQDPGLGLRLIYFSYDVKMKEKGDIPEGYSVSREKKERFSLILESASTNQTSMYLCASSLRPRRGSNFEQFFGPGTRLTVL.

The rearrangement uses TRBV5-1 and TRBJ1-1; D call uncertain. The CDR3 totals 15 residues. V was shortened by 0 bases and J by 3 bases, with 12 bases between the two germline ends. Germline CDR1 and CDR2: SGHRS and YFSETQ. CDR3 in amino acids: CASSLEQGWDTEAFF. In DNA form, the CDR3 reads TGCGCCAGCAGCTTGGAACAAGGTTGGGACACTGAAGCTTTCTTT.

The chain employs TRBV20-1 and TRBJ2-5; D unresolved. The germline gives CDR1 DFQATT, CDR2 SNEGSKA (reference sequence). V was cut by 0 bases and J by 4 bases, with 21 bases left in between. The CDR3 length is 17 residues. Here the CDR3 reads CSARDRVHPPPGETQYF. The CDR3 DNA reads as TGCAGTGCTAGAGACCGTGTGCATCCTCCGCCCGGAGAGACCCAGTACTTC.

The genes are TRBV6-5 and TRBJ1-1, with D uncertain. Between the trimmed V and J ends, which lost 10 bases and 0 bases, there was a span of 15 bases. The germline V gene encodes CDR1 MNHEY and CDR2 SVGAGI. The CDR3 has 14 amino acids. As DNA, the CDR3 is TGTGCCACCCAAGAAAACGGAATGAACACTGAAGCTTTCTTT. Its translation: CATQENGMNTEAFF.

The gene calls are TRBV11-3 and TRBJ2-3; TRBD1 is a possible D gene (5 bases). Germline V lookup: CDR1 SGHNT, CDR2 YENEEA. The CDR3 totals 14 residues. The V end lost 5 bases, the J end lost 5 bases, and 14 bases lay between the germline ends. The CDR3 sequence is CASSGYLGEDTQYF. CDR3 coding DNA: TGTGCCAGCAGCGGATACTTAGGGGAAGATACGCAGTATTTT.

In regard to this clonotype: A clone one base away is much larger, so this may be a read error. The CDR3 region has the DNA TGTGCCAGCAGCTTCAGGGGAGGATATTACAATGAGCAGTTCTTC. Protein product: CASSFRGGYYNEQFF. The chain employs TRBV11-3 and TRBJ2-1; the D gene could be TRBD1 or TRBD2 (6 bases each). Germline CDR1 is SGHNT and CDR2 is YENEEA. The V end was cut by 3 bases, the J end by 4 bases, with 13 bases between. The CDR3 runs 15 residues.

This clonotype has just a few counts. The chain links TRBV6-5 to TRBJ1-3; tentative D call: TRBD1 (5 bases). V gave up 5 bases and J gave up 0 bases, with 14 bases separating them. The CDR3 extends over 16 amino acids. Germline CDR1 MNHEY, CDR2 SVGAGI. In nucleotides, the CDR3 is TGTGCCAGCAGTCAATTAGGGGAATTCTCTGGAAACACCATATATTTT. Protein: CASSQLGEFSGNTIYF.

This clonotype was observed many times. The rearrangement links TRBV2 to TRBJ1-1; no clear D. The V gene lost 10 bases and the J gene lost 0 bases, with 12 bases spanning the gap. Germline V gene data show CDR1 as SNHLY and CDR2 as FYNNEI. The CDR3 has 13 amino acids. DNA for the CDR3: TGTGCCATCCCTGGACTGCTGAACACTGAAGCTTTCTTT. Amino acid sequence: CAIPGLLNTEAFF.

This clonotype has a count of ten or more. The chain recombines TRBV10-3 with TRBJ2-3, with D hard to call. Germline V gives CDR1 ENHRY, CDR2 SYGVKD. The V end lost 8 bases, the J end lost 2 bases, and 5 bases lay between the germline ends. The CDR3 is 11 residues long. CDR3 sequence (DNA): TGTGCCATCGGGAACACAGATACGCAGTATTTT. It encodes CAIGNTDTQYF.

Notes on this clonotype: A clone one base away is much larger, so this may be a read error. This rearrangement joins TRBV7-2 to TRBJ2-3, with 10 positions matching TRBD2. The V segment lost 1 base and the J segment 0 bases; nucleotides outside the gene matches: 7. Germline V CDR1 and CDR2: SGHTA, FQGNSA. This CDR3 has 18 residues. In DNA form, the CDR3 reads TGTGCCAGCAGCTTAGTGTCTAGCGGGGGCCGGAGCACAGATACGCAGTATTTT. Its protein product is CASSLVSSGGRSTDTQYF.

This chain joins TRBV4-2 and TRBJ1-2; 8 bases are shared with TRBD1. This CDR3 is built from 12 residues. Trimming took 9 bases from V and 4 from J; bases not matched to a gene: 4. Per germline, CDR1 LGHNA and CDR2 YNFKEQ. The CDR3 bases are TGTGCCAGTTTCCAGGGGGCCTATGGCTACACCTTC. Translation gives CASFQGAYGYTF.

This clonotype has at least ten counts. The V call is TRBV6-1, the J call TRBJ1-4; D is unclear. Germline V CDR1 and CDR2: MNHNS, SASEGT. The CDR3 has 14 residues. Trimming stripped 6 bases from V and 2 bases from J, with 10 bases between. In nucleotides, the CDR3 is TGTGCCAGCAGAAGGACGGAGACTAATGAAAAACTGTTTTTT. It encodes CASRRTETNEKLFF.